The source of this TCR beta chain is a study of T cell responses to AZD1222 COVID-19 vaccine. Germline lookup yields CDR1 LNHDA and CDR2 SQIVND (reference sequence). The CDR3 is made up of 13 amino acids. V was cut by 7 bases and J by 0 bases, with 9 bases left in between. Here immunoSEQ multiplex PCR was the method, and the copy in TCRdb shows in-frame clones only, minus some. The top ten clones hold 24% of a sample with around 72,000 clones, roughly 84% of them seen once. The input for sequencing was peripheral blood, taken on day 0 of AZD1222 vaccination. The chain is built from TRBV19 and TRBJ1-1; D is unclear. The source of this sequence is an adult in good health. DNA for the CDR3: TGTGCCAGTAAAGAGTGGATGAACACTGAAGCTTTCTTT. Encoded protein: CASKEWMNTEAFF.